A selection of T cell receptor beta chains follows, all from one sample in a study of cytomegalovirus exposure and HLA in healthy donors. Sequencing was performed with immunoSEQ multiplex PCR; in TCRdb, only in-frame clones are kept and a portion is missing. The sample has about 170,000 clones; 80% to 90% are singletons. Material: PBMCs. Receptors were obtained from a man between 25 and 39 years old in good health and CMV-seropositive. CDR3s leave out the opening cysteine and the closing phenylalanine or tryptophan. Fields, in order: V gene, CDR3 protein.

V gene: TRBV28
CDR3 protein: ASSWDREFFSNQPQH

V gene: TRBV19
CDR3 protein: ASLDRGREGKF

V gene: TRBV2
CDR3 protein: ASRGQGTRGGGELF

V gene: TRBV19
CDR3 protein: AGEDRGGTGELF

V gene: TRBV7-7
CDR3 protein: ASSLASGTDTQY

V gene: TRBV7-8
CDR3 protein: ASSALDRSQPQH

V gene: TRBV7-9
CDR3 protein: ASSLVNSPSSYGYT

V gene: TRBV7-3
CDR3 protein: ASSYLAGGPFEQF

V gene: TRBV5-3
CDR3 protein: ARSSLPKTGSSYEQY

V gene: TRBV5-4
CDR3 protein: ASSLGQGRYGYT

V gene: TRBV29-1
CDR3 protein: SPGGRWKGAF

V gene: TRBV7-2
CDR3 protein: ASRKQGNNNEQF

V gene: TRBV7-2
CDR3 protein: ASSLVGAQGVGGGYT

V gene: TRBV7-3
CDR3 protein: ASSLTGSGEPQH

V gene: TRBV7-3
CDR3 protein: ASSSTAGTSGSPSSYNEQF

V gene: TRBV7-9
CDR3 protein: ASSASADTQY

V gene: TRBV19
CDR3 protein: ASSRTGTGGFGGYT

V gene: TRBV19
CDR3 protein: ASGILTEAF

V gene: TRBV4-3
CDR3 protein: ASSQAGEAYNEQF

V gene: TRBV14
CDR3 protein: ASIGGGGFGETQY

V gene: TRBV11-2
CDR3 protein: ASSYSGRSTDTQY

V gene: TRBV2
CDR3 protein: ASSPSTDTQY

V gene: TRBV7-6
CDR3 protein: ASSRDTSGRAVGELF

V gene: TRBV15
CDR3 protein: ATSRAKGSGPTDTQY